The T cell receptor (beta chain) described here comes from a study of blood T cell repertoires in COVID-19. Looking at the study overall: T cells, B-cell-depleted T cells, or PBMCs provided the cDNA or gDNA that served as material.

Cohorts were assigned according to the clinical history that participants reported. Using immunoSEQ multiplex PCR, the repertoire was profiled, and TCRdb retains in-frame clones only, with some absent. The sample lists about 230,000 clones, approximately 89% occurring once. With 4 bases removed from V and 5 bases from J, the gap between germline ends came to 8 bases. CDR1 SQVTM and CDR2 ANQGSEA come from the germline V gene. The CDR3 length is 11 residues. Sequencing input: PBMCs or T cells enriched from blood (not recorded which). The chain employs TRBV29-1 and TRBJ1-2, with D tentatively TRBD1 (5 bases). This receptor was taken from a woman between 25 and 40 years old with acute COVID-19. DNA for the CDR3: TGCAGCGTTGGTGCAGGGTATGGCTACACCTTC. This codes for CSVGAGYGYTF.